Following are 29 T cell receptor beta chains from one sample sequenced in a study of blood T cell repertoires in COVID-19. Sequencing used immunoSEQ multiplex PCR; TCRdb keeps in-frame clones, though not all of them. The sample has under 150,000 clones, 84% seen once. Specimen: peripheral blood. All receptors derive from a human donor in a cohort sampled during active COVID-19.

The CDR3, as DNA: TGTGCCAGCAGCGTTAGCGGGGGTACAGATACGCAGTATTTT. Its protein product is CASSVSGGTDTQYF. The chain carries TRBV7-8 and TRBJ2-3; 9 bases map to TRBD2. Looked up from germline, CDR1 is SGHVS and CDR2 is FQNEAQ. V shed 5 bases and J 3 bases; nucleotides not matched to a gene: 3. The CDR3 totals 14 residues.

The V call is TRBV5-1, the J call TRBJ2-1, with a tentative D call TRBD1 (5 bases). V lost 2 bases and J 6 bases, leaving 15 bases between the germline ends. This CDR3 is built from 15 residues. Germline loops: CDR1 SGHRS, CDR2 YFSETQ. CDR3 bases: TGCGCCAGCAGCTTAATTTCCAGGGCTGGCAATGAGCAGTTCTTC. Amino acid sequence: CASSLISRAGNEQFF.

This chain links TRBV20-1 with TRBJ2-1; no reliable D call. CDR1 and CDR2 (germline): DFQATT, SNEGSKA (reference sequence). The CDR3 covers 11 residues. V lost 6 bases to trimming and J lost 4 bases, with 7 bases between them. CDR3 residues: CSASLYNEQFF. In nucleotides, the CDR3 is TGCAGTGCCTCGTTATACAATGAGCAGTTCTTC.

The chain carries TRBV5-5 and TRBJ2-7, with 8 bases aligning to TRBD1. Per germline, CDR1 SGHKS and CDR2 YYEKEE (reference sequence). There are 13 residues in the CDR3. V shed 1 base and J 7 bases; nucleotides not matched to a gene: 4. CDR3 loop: CASSLNRGFEQYF. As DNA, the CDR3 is TGTGCCAGCAGCTTGAACAGGGGGTTTGAGCAGTACTTC.

As DNA, the CDR3 is TGTGCCAGTACCTGGGGACAAAACACTGAAGCTTTCTTT. It encodes CASTWGQNTEAFF. V gene TRBV19 combines with J gene TRBJ1-1, with D tentatively TRBD1 (6 bases). Germline-derived CDR1 and CDR2 are LNHDA and SQIVND (reference sequence). The V end was cut by 7 bases, the J end by 2 bases, with 11 bases between. The CDR3 runs 13 residues.

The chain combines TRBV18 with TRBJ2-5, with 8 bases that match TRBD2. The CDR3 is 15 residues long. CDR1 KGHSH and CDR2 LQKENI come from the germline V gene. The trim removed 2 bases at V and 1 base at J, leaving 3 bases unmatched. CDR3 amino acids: CASSPSGGFQETQYF. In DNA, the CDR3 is TGTGCCAGCTCACCAAGCGGGGGTTTCCAAGAGACCCAGTACTTC.

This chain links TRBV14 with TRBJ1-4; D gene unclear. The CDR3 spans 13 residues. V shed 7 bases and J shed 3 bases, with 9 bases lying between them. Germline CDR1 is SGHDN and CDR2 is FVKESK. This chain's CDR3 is CASKGGPNEKLFF. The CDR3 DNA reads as TGTGCCAGCAAGGGAGGTCCTAATGAAAAACTGTTTTTT.

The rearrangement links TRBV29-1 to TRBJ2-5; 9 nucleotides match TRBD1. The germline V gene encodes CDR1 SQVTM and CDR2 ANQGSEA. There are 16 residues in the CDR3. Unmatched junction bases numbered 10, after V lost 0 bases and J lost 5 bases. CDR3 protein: CSVEDHDRGLGETQYF. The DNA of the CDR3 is TGCAGCGTTGAAGATCACGACAGGGGGTTAGGTGAGACCCAGTACTTC.

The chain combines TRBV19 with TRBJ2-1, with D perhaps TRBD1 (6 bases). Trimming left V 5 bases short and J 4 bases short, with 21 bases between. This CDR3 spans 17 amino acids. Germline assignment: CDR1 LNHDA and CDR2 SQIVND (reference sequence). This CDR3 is CASSGAGTQPPYNEQFF. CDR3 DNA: TGTGCCAGTAGTGGAGCCGGGACACAGCCTCCATACAATGAGCAGTTCTTC.

The CDR3 protein is CASTDNSGNTIYF. CDR3 sequence (DNA): TGTGCCAGTACGGACAACTCTGGAAACACCATATATTTT. The rearrangement joins TRBV19 to TRBJ1-3; weak D call: TRBD1 (5 bases). In germline, CDR1 is LNHDA, CDR2 SQIVND (reference sequence). This CDR3 contains 13 residues. The V end lost 7 bases, the J end lost 0 bases, and 7 bases lay between the germline ends. Full variable domain (missing parts from reference TRBV19 and TRBJ1-3): DGGITQSPKYLFRKEGQNVTLSCEQNLNHDAMYWYRQDPGQGLRLIYYSQIVNDFQKGDIAEGYSVSREKKESFPLTVTSAQKNPTAFYLCASTDNSGNTIYFGEGSWLTVV.

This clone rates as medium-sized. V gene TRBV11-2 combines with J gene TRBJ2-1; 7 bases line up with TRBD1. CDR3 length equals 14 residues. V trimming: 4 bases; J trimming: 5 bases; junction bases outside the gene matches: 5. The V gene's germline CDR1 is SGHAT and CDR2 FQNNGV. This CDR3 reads CASSSIGGNNEQFF. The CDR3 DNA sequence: TGTGCCAGCAGCTCTATAGGGGGCAACAATGAGCAGTTCTTC.

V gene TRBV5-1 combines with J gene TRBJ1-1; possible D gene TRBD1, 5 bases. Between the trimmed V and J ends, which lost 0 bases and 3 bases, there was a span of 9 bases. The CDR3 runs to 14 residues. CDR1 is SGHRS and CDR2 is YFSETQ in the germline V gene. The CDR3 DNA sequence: TGCGCCAGCAGCTTGGCAGGGTACGACACTGAAGCTTTCTTT. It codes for CASSLAGYDTEAFF.

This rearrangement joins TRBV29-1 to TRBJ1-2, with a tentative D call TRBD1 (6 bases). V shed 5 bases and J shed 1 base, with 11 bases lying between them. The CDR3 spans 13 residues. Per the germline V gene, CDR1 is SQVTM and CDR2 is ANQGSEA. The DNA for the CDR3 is TGCAGCGTTCAACAGGGTGGTAACTATGGCTACACCTTC. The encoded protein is CSVQQGGNYGYTF. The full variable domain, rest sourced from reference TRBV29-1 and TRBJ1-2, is SAVISQKPSRDICQRGTSLTIQCQVDSQVTMMFWYRQQPGQSLTLIATANQGSEATYESGFVIDKFPISRPNLTFSTLTVSNMSPEDSSIYLCSVQQGGNYGYTFGSGTRLTVV.

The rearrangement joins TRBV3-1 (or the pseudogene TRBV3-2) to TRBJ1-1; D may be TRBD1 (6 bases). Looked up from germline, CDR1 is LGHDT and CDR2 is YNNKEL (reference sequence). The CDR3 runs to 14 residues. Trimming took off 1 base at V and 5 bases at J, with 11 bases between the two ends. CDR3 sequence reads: CASSQGGRETEAFF. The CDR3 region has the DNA TGTGCCAGCAGCCAAGGGGGGCGCGAGACTGAAGCTTTCTTT.

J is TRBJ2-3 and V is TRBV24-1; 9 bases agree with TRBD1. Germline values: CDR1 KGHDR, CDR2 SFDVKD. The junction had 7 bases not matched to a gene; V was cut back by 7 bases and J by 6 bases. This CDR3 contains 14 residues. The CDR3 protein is CATRARDREDTQYF. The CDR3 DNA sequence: TGTGCCACCAGGGCTAGGGACAGGGAGGATACGCAGTATTTT.

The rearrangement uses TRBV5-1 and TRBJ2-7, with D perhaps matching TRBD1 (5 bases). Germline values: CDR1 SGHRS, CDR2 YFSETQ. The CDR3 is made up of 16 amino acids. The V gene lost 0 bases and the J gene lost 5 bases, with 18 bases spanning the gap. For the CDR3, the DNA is TGCGCCAGCAGCTTGGAAGCTGTTGCAGGGCCCGACGAGCAGTACTTC. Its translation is CASSLEAVAGPDEQYF.

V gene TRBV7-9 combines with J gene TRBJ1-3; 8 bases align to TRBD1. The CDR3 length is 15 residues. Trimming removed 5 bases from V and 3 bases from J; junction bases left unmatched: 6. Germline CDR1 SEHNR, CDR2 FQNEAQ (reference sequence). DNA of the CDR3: TGTGCCAGCAGCCCGGACAGGGTTGGTGGAAACACCATATATTTT. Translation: CASSPDRVGGNTIYF.

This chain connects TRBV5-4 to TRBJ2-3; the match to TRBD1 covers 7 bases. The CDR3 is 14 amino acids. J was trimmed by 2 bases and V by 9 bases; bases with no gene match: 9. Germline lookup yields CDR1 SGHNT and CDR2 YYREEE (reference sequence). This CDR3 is CATLEGQHTDTQYF. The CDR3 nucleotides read TGTGCCACCCTTGAGGGACAGCACACAGATACGCAGTATTTT.

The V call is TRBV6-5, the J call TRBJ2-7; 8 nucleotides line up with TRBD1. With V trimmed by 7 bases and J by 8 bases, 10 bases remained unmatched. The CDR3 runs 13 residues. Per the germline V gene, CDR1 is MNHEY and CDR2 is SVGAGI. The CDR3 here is CASKELSGGKQYF. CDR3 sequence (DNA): TGTGCCAGCAAGGAACTCTCAGGGGGCAAGCAGTACTTC.

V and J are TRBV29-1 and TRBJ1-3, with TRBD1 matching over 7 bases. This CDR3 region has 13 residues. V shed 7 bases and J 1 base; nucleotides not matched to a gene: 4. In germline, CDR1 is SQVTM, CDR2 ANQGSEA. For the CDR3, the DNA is TGCAGCGGGATGACAGGGTCTGGAAACACCATATATTTT. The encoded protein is CSGMTGSGNTIYF.

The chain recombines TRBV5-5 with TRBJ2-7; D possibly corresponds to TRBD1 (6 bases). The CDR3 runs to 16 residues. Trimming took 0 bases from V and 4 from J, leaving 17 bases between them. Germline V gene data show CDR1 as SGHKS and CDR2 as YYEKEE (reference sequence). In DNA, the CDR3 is TGTGCCAGCAGCTTGGACCCGGGAAGCAGGGGTTACGAGCAGTACTTC. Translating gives CASSLDPGSRGYEQYF.

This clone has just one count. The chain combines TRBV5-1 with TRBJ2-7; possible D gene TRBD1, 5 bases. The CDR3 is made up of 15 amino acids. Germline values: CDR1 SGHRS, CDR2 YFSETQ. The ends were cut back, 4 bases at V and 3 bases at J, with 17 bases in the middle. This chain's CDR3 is CASSRADSRNYEQYF. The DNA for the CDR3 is TGCGCCAGCAGCCGGGCCGACAGCCGAAACTACGAGCAGTACTTC.

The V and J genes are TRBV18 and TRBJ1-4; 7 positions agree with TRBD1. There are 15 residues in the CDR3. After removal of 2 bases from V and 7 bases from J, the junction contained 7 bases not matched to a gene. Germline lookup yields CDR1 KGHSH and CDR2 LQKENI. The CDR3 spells CASSPSRDRGEKLFF. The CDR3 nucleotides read TGTGCCAGCTCACCATCCCGGGACAGAGGTGAAAAACTGTTTTTT.

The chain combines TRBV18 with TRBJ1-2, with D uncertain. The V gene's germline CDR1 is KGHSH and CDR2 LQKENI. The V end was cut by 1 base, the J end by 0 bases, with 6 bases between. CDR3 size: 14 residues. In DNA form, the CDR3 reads TGTGCCAGCTCACCACTTTCAACTAACTATGGCTACACCTTC. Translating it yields CASSPLSTNYGYTF.

CDR3 in amino acids: CASFQGITDTQYF. The CDR3 nucleotides read TGTGCCAGCTTTCAGGGAATTACAGATACGCAGTATTTT. The chain uses TRBV2 and TRBJ2-3; a possible D gene is TRBD1 (5 bases). The CDR3 is 13 residues long. The V end was cut by 8 bases, the J end by 3 bases, with 12 bases between. CDR1 and CDR2 from the germline V gene are SNHLY and FYNNEI. Looking up the rest from reference TRBV2 and TRBJ2-3 gives the full variable domain: EPEVTQTPSHQVTQMGQEVILRCVPISNHLYFYWYRQILGQKVEFLVSFYNNEISEKSEIFDDQFSVERPDGSNFTLKIRSTKLEDSAMYFCASFQGITDTQYFGPGTRLTVL.

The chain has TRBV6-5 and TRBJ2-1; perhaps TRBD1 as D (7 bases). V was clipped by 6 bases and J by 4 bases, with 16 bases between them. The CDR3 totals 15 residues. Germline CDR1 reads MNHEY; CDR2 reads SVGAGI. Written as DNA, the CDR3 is TGTGCCAGCAGCTCCCCCAGGGGGGAATACAATGAGCAGTTCTTC. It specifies CASSSPRGEYNEQFF.

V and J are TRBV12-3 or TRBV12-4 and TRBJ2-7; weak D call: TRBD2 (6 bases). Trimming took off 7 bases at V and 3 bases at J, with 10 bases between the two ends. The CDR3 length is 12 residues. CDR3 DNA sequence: TGTGCCAGCACCACCGGGGGCTACGAGCAGTACTTC. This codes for CASTTGGYEQYF.

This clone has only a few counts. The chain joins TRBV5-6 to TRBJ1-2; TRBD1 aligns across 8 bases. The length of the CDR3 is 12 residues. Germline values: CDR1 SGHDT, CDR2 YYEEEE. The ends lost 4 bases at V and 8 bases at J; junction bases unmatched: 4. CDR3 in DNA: TGTGCCAGCAGCCCAGGACAGGGCGGCTACACCTTC. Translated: CASSPGQGGYTF.

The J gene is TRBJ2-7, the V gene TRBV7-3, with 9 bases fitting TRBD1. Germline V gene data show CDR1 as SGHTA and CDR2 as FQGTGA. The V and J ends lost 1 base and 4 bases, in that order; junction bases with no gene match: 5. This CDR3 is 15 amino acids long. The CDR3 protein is CASSLKGGQGYEQYF. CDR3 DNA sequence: TGTGCCAGCAGCTTAAAAGGAGGACAGGGGTACGAGCAGTACTTC.